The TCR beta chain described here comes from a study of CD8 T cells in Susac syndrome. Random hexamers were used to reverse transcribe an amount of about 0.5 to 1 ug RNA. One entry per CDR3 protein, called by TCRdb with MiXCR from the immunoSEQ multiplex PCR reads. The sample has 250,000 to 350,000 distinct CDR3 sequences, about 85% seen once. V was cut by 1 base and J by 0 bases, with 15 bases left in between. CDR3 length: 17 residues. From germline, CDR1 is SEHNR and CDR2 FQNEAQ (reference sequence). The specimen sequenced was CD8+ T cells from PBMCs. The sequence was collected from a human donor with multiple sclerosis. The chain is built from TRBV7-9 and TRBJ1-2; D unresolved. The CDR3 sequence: CASSLVGAVFTNYGYTF. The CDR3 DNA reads TGTGCCAGCAGCTTAGTGGGCGCAGTCTTCACTAACTATGGCTACACCTTC.